The clone carrying this T cell receptor (beta chain) was counted between two and nine times. A J-beta primer mix and a sample-barcoded 5' primer were used in a second PCR of about 7 to 12 cycles. One entry per CDR3 protein, called by TCRdb with MiXCR from the 5' RACE reads. The repertoire has about 640,000 distinct CDR3 sequences, approximately 50% of them found once; the top ten carry over 30%. The data derive from a study of blood T cells in healthy people across ages. Germline V gene lookup returns CDR1 MDHEN and CDR2 SYDVKM. This CDR3 spans 15 amino acids. Trimming stripped 10 bases from V and 5 bases from J, with 18 bases between.

Sequenced: blood. This clonotype was sampled from a man aged 55 to 70 in good health. The V call is TRBV28, the J call TRBJ1-6; D gene unclear. CDR3 nucleotide sequence: TGTGCCACCCCGGGAGGGAACGATCATAATTCACCCCTCCACTTT. Protein: CATPGGNDHNSPLHF.